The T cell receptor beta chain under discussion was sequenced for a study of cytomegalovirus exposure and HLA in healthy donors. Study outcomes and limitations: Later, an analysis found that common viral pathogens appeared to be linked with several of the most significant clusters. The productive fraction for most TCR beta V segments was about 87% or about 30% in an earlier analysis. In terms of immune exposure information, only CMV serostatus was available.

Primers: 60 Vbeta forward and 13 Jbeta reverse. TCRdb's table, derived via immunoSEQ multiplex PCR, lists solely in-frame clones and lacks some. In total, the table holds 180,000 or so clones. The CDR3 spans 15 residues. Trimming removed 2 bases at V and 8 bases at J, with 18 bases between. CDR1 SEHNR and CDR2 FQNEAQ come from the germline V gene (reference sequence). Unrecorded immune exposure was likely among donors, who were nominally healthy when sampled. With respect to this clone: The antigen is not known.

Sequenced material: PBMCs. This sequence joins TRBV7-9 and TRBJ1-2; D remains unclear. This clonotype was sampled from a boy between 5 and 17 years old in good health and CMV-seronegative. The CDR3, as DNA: TGTGCCAGCAGCTTACAGTGGCCTGCGGCAGTGGGCTACACCTTC. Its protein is CASSLQWPAAVGYTF.